Given below is one T cell receptor beta chain in context. Its specificity is not known. Some clones are missing from TCRdb's copy, which holds only in-frame ones; the method was immunoSEQ multiplex PCR. The sample has approximately 47,000 clones, about three fifths seen once; the top ten hold about 27%. The sample originates from a study of cytotoxic CD8 clonotypes in ibrutinib-treated CLL. Broader study findings: Sustained-remission patients were sampled at different times than progressing patients were.

The TCR sequence derives from a human donor with chronic lymphocytic leukemia. Source: PBMCs, taken after 24 months of ibrutinib treatment.

The CDR3: CSAGGSGGGTDTQYF. CDR3 sequence (DNA): TGCAGCGCCGGTGGTAGCGGGGGGGGCACAGATACGCAGTATTTT. V usage is TRBV29-1 and J usage is TRBJ2-3, with TRBD2 identical over 11 bases. The CDR3 covers 15 residues. Germline CDR1 and CDR2: SQVTM and ANQGSEA. Unmatched junction bases numbered 7, after V lost 7 bases and J lost 1 base.